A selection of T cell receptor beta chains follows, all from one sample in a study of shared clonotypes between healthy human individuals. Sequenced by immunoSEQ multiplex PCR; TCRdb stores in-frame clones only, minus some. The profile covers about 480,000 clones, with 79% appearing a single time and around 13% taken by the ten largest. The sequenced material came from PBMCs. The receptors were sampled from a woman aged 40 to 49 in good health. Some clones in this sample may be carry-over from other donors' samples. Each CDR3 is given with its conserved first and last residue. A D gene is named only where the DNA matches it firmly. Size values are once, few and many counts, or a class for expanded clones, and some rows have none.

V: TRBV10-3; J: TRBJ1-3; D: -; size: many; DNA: TGTGCCATCAGCCCCGAGATGAACACCATATATTTT; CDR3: CAISPEMNTIYF
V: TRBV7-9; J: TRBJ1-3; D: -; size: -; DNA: TGTGCCAGCAGCCGGAGAGGAGACTCTGGAAACACCATATATTTT; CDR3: CASSRRGDSGNTIYF
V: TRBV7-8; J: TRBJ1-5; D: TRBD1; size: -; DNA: TGTGCCAGCAGCCCGGACAGGGGATTGAGCAATCAGCCCCAGCATTTT; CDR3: CASSPDRGLSNQPQHF
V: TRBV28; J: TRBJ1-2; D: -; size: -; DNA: TGTGCCAGCGCCCCCTCAAGAGGGAGACCGGGCTTCTCTGGCTACACCTTC; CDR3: CASAPSRGRPGFSGYTF
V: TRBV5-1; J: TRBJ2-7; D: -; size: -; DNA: TGCGCCAGCAGCCAGGGAGAGGGGTGGAAATACGAGCAGTACTTC; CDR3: CASSQGEGWKYEQYF
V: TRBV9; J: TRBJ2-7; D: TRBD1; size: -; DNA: TGTGCCAGCAGCCCGGGATGGGACAGGGCCCTATGGCAGTACTTC; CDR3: CASSPGWDRALWQYF
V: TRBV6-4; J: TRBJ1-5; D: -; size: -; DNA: TGTGCCAGCAGTGACCCTCCGCCGGGACCGGATAGCAATCAGCCCCAGCATTTT; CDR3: CASSDPPPGPDSNQPQHF
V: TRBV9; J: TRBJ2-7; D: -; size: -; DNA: TGTGCCAGCAGCGAGGGACTCACTAGCTACGAGCAGTACTTC; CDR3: CASSEGLTSYEQYF
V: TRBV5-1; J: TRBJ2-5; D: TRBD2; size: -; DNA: TGCGCCAGCAGCATAGGACTAGCGGGGTTTCAAGAGACCCAGTACTTC; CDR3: CASSIGLAGFQETQYF
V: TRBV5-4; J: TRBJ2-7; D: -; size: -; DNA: TGTGCCAGCAGCGCAGACGGGCAGGGGTACTACGAGCAGTACTTC; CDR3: CASSADGQGYYEQYF
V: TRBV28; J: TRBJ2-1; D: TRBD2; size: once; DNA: TGTGCCAGCAGTTTACTAGCGGGAGGGCCCAATGAGCAGTTCTTC; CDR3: CASSLLAGGPNEQFF
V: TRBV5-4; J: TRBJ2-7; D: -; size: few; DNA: TGTGCCAGCAGCCCGCAGCCGGCCTCCTACGAGCAGTACTTC; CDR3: CASSPQPASYEQYF
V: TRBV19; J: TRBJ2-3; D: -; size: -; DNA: TGTGCCAGTGGATTCCAGGGGTGGGATACGCAGTATTTT; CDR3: CASGFQGWDTQYF
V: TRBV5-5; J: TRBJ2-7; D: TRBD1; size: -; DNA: TGTGCCAGCAGCTTAGGGACAGCCCCATCCTACGAGCAGTACTTC; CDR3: CASSLGTAPSYEQYF
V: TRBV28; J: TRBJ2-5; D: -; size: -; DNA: TGTGCCAGCAGTTCTAGACCAGGGCGCGGGTACCAAGAGACCCAGTACTTC; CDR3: CASSSRPGRGYQETQYF
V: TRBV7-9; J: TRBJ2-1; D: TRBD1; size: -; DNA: TGTGCCAGCAGCCCGGGACAGGGGAGGGGCAATGAGCAGTTCTTC; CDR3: CASSPGQGRGNEQFF
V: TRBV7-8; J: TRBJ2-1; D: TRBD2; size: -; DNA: TGTGCCAGCAGCTTAAGGCCTAGCGGGAGTGGTAGCCACAATGAGCAGTTCTTC; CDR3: CASSLRPSGSGSHNEQFF
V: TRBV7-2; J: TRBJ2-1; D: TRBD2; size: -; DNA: TGTGCCAGCAGCTCCCGACGGACTAGCGGGAGGGCCGACAATGAGCAGTTCTTC; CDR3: CASSSRRTSGRADNEQFF
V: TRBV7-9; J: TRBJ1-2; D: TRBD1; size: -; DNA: TGTGCCAGCAGCCCCAATCAGGGGGCGTATGGCTACACCTTC; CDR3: CASSPNQGAYGYTF
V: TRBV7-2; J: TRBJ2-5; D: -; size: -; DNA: TGTGCCAGCACCTCGACCCCTCAGCTTCGCGAGACCCAGTACTTC; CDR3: CASTSTPQLRETQYF
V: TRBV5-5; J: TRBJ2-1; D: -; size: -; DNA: TGTGCCAGCAGCCGCGACAGGTCCTACAATGAGCAGTTCTTC; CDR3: CASSRDRSYNEQFF
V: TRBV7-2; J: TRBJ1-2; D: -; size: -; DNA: TGTGCCAGCAGCTTAGCGGGCGAGGGTTATGGCTACACCTTC; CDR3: CASSLAGEGYGYTF
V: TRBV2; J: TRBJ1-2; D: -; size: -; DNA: TGTGCCAGCAGACCAGACAGCGGGGGCTACACCTTC; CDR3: CASRPDSGGYTF
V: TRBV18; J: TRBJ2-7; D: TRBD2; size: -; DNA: TGTGCCAGCTCACTCCTAGCGGGAGGGAAATACGAGCAGTACTTC; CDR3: CASSLLAGGKYEQYF
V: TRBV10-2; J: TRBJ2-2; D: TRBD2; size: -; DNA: TGCGCCAGCAGGTTAGCGGGTCAGACTACCGGGGAGCTGTTTTTT; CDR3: CASRLAGQTTGELFF
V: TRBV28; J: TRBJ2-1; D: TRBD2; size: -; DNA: TGTGCCAGCAGTGCCATCAGCGGGAGGAGCTCCTACAATGAGCAGTTCTTC; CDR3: CASSAISGRSSYNEQFF
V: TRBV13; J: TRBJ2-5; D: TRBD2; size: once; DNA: TGTGCCAGCAGCTTCGGATCATGGGTGCCTGCGGGAGGGCCTCTGGACCAAGAGACCCAGTACTTC; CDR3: CASSFGSWVPAGGPLDQETQYF
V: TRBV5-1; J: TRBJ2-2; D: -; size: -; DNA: TGCGCCAGCAGCTTGGCCAAACCAAACACCGGGGAGCTGTTTTTT; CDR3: CASSLAKPNTGELFF
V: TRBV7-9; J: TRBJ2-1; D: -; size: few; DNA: TGTGCCACGTCAGACTGGCGCAATGAGCAGTTCTTC; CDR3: CATSDWRNEQFF
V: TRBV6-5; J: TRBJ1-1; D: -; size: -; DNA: TGTGCCAGCAGTTACGGGGCAGGGTTGGGAGCTTTCTTT; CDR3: CASSYGAGLGAFF
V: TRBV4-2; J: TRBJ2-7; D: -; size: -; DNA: TGTGCCAGCAGCCAAGGGCAAGGGCCCGACGAGCAGTACTTC; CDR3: CASSQGQGPDEQYF
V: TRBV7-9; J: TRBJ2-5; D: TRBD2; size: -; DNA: TGTGCCAGCAGTATACGACTAGCGGGAGTTGAGACCCAGTACTTC; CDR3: CASSIRLAGVETQYF
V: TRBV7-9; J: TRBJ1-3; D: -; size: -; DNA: TGTGCCAGCAGCTTATCAGGGGACCCCTCTGGAAACACCATATATTTT; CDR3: CASSLSGDPSGNTIYF
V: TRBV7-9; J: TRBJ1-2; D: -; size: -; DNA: TGTGCCAGCAGCTTAGTGGTCACTTCTAACTATGGCTACACCTTC; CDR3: CASSLVVTSNYGYTF
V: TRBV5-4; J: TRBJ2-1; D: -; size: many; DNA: TGTGCCAGCAGCTCCGGAACCATCCGGGATGAGCAGTTCTTC; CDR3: CASSSGTIRDEQFF
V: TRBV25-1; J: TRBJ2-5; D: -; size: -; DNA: TGTGCCAGCAGTGGAAGGGACTGGGCTAGCGTTAAATTGGAGACCCAGTACTTC; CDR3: CASSGRDWASVKLETQYF
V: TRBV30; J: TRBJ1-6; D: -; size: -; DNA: TGTGCCTGTTCGACAGGTACCGATAATTCACCCCTCCACTTT; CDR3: CACSTGTDNSPLHF